Sequencing of this T cell receptor (beta chain) was carried out in a study of T-cell memory formation after mild COVID-19. Study-wide background: TCR clusters largely stayed donor specific. Study observations and caveats: Clones that got smaller from day 15 to 85 had even CD4/CD8, while clones growing later tipped toward CD4+. Confirmation of SARS-CoV-2 specificity was lacking for second-wave clones peaking day 37.

V shed 1 base and J 5 bases; nucleotides not matched to a gene: 8. The CDR3 has 16 residues. Germline V gene sequence: CDR1 SGHKS, CDR2 YYEKEE (reference sequence). TCRdb independently ran MiXCR on the 5' RACE reads; one entry per CDR3 protein. The table shows hundreds of thousands of distinct CDR3 sequences, with roughly 17% occurring only once. Turning to this clonotype: Its cognate antigen is unknown.

This receptor was obtained from an adult woman who had mild COVID-19 (a few samples of this study predate the infection). Cell type and time point are not known. This sequence joins TRBV5-5 and TRBJ2-2, with 7 nucleotides matching TRBD1. The sequenced sample was PBMCs or a T cell subset sorted from them (not recorded which). The CDR3 protein is CASSLLTGFRTGELFF. DNA for the CDR3: TGTGCCAGCAGCTTGTTGACAGGGTTCAGGACCGGGGAGCTGTTTTTT.